This T cell receptor (beta chain) was profiled in a study of molecular identifiers for immune sequencing clone quantification. Overall study findings and caveats: Clones that had above 20 RNA copies took up over 98% of effector molecules but under 1% in naive cells.

Germline V gene lookup returns CDR1 SQVTM and CDR2 ANQGSEA. CDR3 length: 15 amino acids. V dropped 2 bases and J dropped 0; count of bases not matched to a gene: 6. To note about this clonotype: Its specificity is not known. This may come from a read error, since a much larger clone is one base off.

TCRdb fed the PCR reads into MiXCR, producing one record per CDR3 protein. The table includes roughly 630,000 distinct CDR3 sequences, less than 30% detected once. The chain links TRBV29-1 to TRBJ2-5, with 7 bases identical to TRBD2. The material sequenced was naive CD8+ T cells from blood, with Jurkat cell RNA spiked in. Regarding subset: FACS-sorted CD8+CD4-CCR7+CD45RA+ naive T cells. This sequence was found in a human donor in good health. Some libraries in this study had Jurkat cell RNA spiked in. CDR3 amino acids: CSVELAEVYQETQYF. For the CDR3, the DNA is TGCAGCGTTGAACTAGCGGAGGTGTACCAAGAGACCCAGTACTTC.